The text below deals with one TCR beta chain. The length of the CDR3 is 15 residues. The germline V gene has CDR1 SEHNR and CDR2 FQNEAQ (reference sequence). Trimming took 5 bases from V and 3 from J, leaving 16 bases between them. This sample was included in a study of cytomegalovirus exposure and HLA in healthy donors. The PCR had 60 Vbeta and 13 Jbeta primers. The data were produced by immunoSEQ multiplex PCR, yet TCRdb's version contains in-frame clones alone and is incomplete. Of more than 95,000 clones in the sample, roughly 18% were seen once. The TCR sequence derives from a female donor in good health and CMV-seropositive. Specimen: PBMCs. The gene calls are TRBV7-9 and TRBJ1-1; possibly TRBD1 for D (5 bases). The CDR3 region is CASSNPGTGDTEAFF. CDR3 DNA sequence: TGTGCCAGCAGCAACCCCGGGACGGGGGACACTGAAGCTTTCTTT.